This T cell receptor beta chain originates from a study of blood T cell repertoires in COVID-19. Looking at the study overall: T cells, B-cell-depleted T cells, or PBMCs provided the cDNA or gDNA that served as material.

Only in-frame clones appear in the TCRdb table, and some are missing; sequencing was by immunoSEQ multiplex PCR. The sample yields 250,000 to 300,000 clones, 85% to 90% seen once. V lost 8 bases and J lost 6, with 15 bases in between. CDR1 is WNHNN and CDR2 is SYGVQD in the germline V gene (reference sequence). This CDR3 comprises 13 residues. This clone was detected once. Patients from Seattle were sampled longitudinally, starting during active infection. The receptor comes from a woman aged 25 to 39 with COVID-19, enrolled during active disease. This chain links TRBV10-1 with TRBJ2-3; D is possibly TRBD2 (5 bases). Sequencing was performed on peripheral blood. The CDR3 DNA reads TGCGCCAGCCAAGACGGGATGTGGGATACGCAGTATTTT. Its protein product is CASQDGMWDTQYF.